The TCR beta chain described here comes from a study of glioma-infiltrating T cells. With regard to this clonotype: Its target is unknown.

Study findings and constraints: Only very few CDR3 sequences appeared in both tissue and blood. Tissue-blood divergence was below expectation in non-neoplastic patients, above in gliomas.

Amplification of TCR alpha and beta CDR3 regions from RNA used iRepertoire nested multiplex PCR. One-step reverse transcription and amplification started from approximately 100-400 ng of tissue mRNA or PBMC total RNA. TCRdb reanalysed the multiplex PCR reads using MiXCR and keeps one entry per CDR3 protein. The sample lists around 150,000 distinct CDR3 sequences; about two fifths were seen once. Trimming shortened V by 2 bases and J by 3 bases, and 21 bases separated the two germline ends. CDR3 length: 18 amino acids. Germline assignment: CDR1 MNHEY and CDR2 SMNVEV (reference sequence). This sequence was found in a human donor with low-grade glioma or glioblastoma, undergoing nonglioma brain surgery, or in good health (not recorded which). Sequencing was done on a sample of glioma tissue, nonneoplastic brain tissue, or PBMCs (not recorded which). The V call is TRBV27, the J call TRBJ2-3; possible D gene TRBD2, 7 bases. CDR3 sequence (DNA): TGTGCCAGCAGTTTAGAAGGGGGGGCCCAGGGACGAACAGATACGCAGTATTTT. Protein product: CASSLEGGAQGRTDTQYF.